This entry concerns a single T cell receptor (beta chain). Its antigen is currently unknown. An Oncomine TCR Beta short-read assay was used to sequence the DNA from cultured CD4+ T cells. Cultures of CD4+ T cells served as the source for extracting genomic DNA. TCRdb used MiXCR to reprocess the PCR reads, holding one entry per CDR3 protein. The sample yields just over 15,000 distinct CDR3 sequences, roughly two fifths seen once. The V end was cut by 6 bases, the J end by 0 bases, with 6 bases between. The CDR3 contains 13 residues. The germline gives CDR1 MNHNS, CDR2 SASEGT. Treatment indicated: approximately nine-day PBMC culture with coronavirus spike peptide pools or control peptides (ViraFEST assay). This specimen comes from a study of vaccination and CD4 T cells after COVID-19.

The sample consisted of cultured CD4+ T cells from blood. The genes are TRBV6-1 and TRBJ1-5; no clear D. This TCR derives from a human donor with COVID-19. Here the CDR3 DNA reads TGTGCCAGCAGGCTTTATAGCAATCAGCCCCAGCATTTT. Protein sequence: CASRLYSNQPQHF.